Listed below are T cell receptor beta chains from one sample, sequenced in a study of naive and memory T cell subsets. MiXCR, applied by TCRdb to the 5' RACE reads, yields one record per CDR3 protein. Here the sample spans approximately 58,000 distinct CDR3 sequences, roughly 6.7% being singletons. The receptors were sampled from a male donor in good health. The CDR3 runs from the conserved cysteine through the conserved F or W. D genes are given only for firm matches. Some rows have no size entry. The others give once, few or many, or a class for an expanded clone.

TRBJ2-1,TRBD1,.,TRBV6-2/TRBV6-3,CASSPGTGAETLYEQFF,TGTGCCAGCAGTCCCGGGACAGGGGCCGAAACCCTTTATGAGCAGTTCTTC
TRBJ2-7,TRBD2,many,TRBV20-1,CSARKVTSVDYEQYF,TGCAGTGCTAGAAAGGTCACTAGCGTAGACTACGAGCAGTACTTC
TRBJ2-7,.,once,TRBV6-1,CASSEYVMLGSYEQYF,TGTGCCAGCAGTGAATATGTGATGCTGGGTTCCTACGAGCAGTACTTC
TRBJ1-2,.,many,TRBV2,CASSGQGYGYTF,TGTGCCAGCAGCGGGCAGGGGTATGGCTACACCTTC
TRBJ1-2,.,.,TRBV20-1,CSVPFLPDGYTF,TGCAGTGTTCCGTTCCTCCCTGACGGCTACACCTTC
TRBJ1-2,.,many,TRBV29-1,CSVEYTPYGYTF,TGCAGCGTTGAATACACTCCCTATGGCTACACCTTC
TRBJ2-5,.,many,TRBV12-5,CASGLTQGARGGQETQYF,TGTGCTAGTGGTTTGACGCAGGGGGCGAGGGGGGGCCAAGAGACCCAGTACTTC
TRBJ2-1,TRBD2,many,TRBV11-2,CASSSGTSGVRDEQFF,TGTGCCAGCAGCTCCGGGACTAGCGGGGTTAGGGATGAGCAGTTCTTC
TRBJ2-7,.,.,TRBV7-6,CASSLEGGPNYEQYF,TGTGCCAGCAGCTTAGAGGGGGGGCCCAACTACGAGCAGTACTTC
TRBJ2-1,.,few,TRBV11-3,CASSQGESYNEQFF,TGTGCCAGCAGCCAAGGGGAGAGCTACAATGAGCAGTTCTTC
TRBJ1-1,.,few,TRBV6-6,CASSQQGNTEAFF,TGTGCCAGCAGTCAACAGGGGAACACTGAAGCTTTCTTT
TRBJ2-5,.,.,TRBV5-1,CASSLVDSTGETQYF,TGCGCCAGCAGCTTGGTGGATTCAACGGGAGAGACCCAGTACTTC
TRBJ2-7,.,few,TRBV7-9,CASRLTGYEQYF,TGTGCCAGCCGCCTTACAGGGTACGAGCAGTACTTC
TRBJ2-7,.,.,TRBV6-5,CASSSEGPAEYEQYF,TGTGCCAGCAGTAGCGAAGGTCCAGCAGAATACGAGCAGTACTTC
TRBJ2-6,.,.,TRBV27,CASSVGSHSGANVLTF,TGTGCCAGCAGTGTAGGCAGCCACTCTGGGGCCAACGTCCTGACTTTC
TRBJ1-4,TRBD1,.,TRBV6-6,CASKPGQGPTNEKLFF,TGTGCCAGCAAACCGGGACAGGGTCCAACTAATGAAAAACTGTTTTTT
TRBJ2-1,TRBD2,.,TRBV20-1,CSAPAGPPKQFF,TGCAGTGCCCCAGCGGGACCCCCAAAGCAGTTCTTC
TRBJ2-7,.,many,TRBV5-4,CASSLTAEAPFEQYF,TGTGCCAGCAGCTTAACGGCGGAGGCCCCTTTCGAGCAGTACTTC
TRBJ2-3,.,many,TRBV10-1,CASSEAGRADTQYF,TGCGCCAGCAGTGAGGCTGGAAGAGCAGATACGCAGTATTTT
TRBJ2-2,.,.,TRBV5-1,CASIPGEVDTGELFF,TGCGCCAGCATCCCGGGGGAGGTTGACACCGGGGAGCTGTTTTTT
TRBJ1-5,.,.,TRBV19,CASSLPSGRYNQPQHF,TGTGCCAGTAGTCTCCCCTCCGGCAGGTACAATCAGCCCCAGCATTTT
TRBJ1-1,.,many,TRBV7-8,CASSWTGPTEAFF,TGTGCCAGCAGCTGGACGGGGCCCACTGAAGCTTTCTTT
TRBJ2-5,.,.,TRBV15,CATSVSDSQETQYF,TGTGCCACCAGCGTCTCGGACAGCCAAGAGACCCAGTACTTC
TRBJ2-5,.,.,TRBV7-2,CDSSLIPPTSQETQYF,TGTGACAGCAGCTTAATCCCCCCGACTAGCCAAGAGACCCAGTACTTC
TRBJ2-1,.,.,TRBV20-1,CSAFGGEHNEQFF,TGCAGTGCCTTCGGCGGAGAGCACAATGAGCAGTTCTTC
TRBJ2-7,.,few,TRBV6-1,CASSEGGVYEQYF,TGTGCCAGCAGTGAAGGGGGGGTCTACGAGCAGTACTTC
TRBJ2-2,.,few,TRBV30,CAWSGGPRELFF,TGTGCCTGGAGCGGGGGGCCCCGGGAGCTGTTTTTT
TRBJ1-1,.,.,TRBV7-9,CAGGQNTEAFF,TGTGCCGGCGGACAGAACACTGAAGCTTTCTTT
TRBJ1-6,.,few,TRBV11-2,CASSRLQDSPLHF,TGTGCCAGCAGCCGACTTCAAGATTCACCCCTCCACTTT
TRBJ1-4,TRBD1,few,TRBV9,CASSGRTGQSGNEKLFF,TGTGCCAGCAGCGGACGGACAGGCCAGTCGGGTAATGAAAAACTGTTTTTT
TRBJ1-3,.,many,TRBV29-1,CSARGSGNTIYF,TGCAGCGCCAGGGGATCTGGAAACACCATATATTTT
TRBJ2-1,TRBD2,many,TRBV6-1,CASSERSVRGYNEQFF,TGTGCCAGCAGTGAAAGAAGCGTGCGGGGGTACAATGAGCAGTTCTTC
TRBJ2-3,TRBD2,few,TRBV25-1,CASSVGGRGTDTQYF,TGTGCCAGCAGCGTCGGCGGGAGAGGCACAGATACGCAGTATTTT
TRBJ1-4,.,few,TRBV14,CASSRWGEKLFF,TGTGCCAGCAGCCGATGGGGAGAAAAACTGTTTTTT
TRBJ2-7,.,few,TRBV5-1,CASSLAAGPYEQYF,TGCGCCAGCAGCTTGGCGGCAGGGCCCTACGAGCAGTACTTC
TRBJ2-7,.,many,TRBV5-5,CASSLAPRDPVFEQYF,TGTGCCAGCAGCTTGGCCCCTCGGGATCCGGTTTTTGAGCAGTACTTC
TRBJ2-5,TRBD1,few,TRBV20-1,CSAKTGSETQYF,TGCAGTGCTAAGACAGGGTCGGAGACCCAGTACTTC
TRBJ1-5,.,few,TRBV2,CASSEAVDRHF,TGTGCCAGCAGTGAAGCTGTGGACCGGCATTTT
TRBJ1-2,.,.,TRBV7-9,CASSLAQNHGYTF,TGTGCCAGCAGCTTAGCGCAAAATCATGGCTACACCTTC
TRBJ1-1,TRBD1,few,TRBV2,CASRILQGDPEAFF,TGTGCCAGCAGGATCCTTCAGGGGGACCCTGAAGCTTTCTTT
TRBJ1-1,.,few,TRBV13,CASSHSLNTEAFF,TGTGCCAGCAGCCATAGTTTGAACACTGAAGCTTTCTTT
TRBJ1-4,.,.,TRBV6-6,CASSRSRDIINEGGLFF,TGTGCCAGCAGCCGCTCCCGGGACATAATTAATGAGGGAGGCCTGTTTTTT
TRBJ2-7,TRBD1,many,TRBV11-2,CASSLLDDRGNSYEQYF,TGTGCCAGCAGCTTACTCGACGACAGGGGGAACTCCTACGAGCAGTACTTC
TRBJ1-3,.,.,TRBV7-9,CASSHLGNTIYF,TGTGCCAGCAGCCACCTCGGAAACACCATATATTTT
TRBJ2-1,TRBD2,many,TRBV11-2,CASSLGIQPSTSGAIHHYNEQFF,TGTGCCAGCAGCTTAGGAATCCAGCCATCGACTAGCGGGGCCATACACCACTACAATGAGCAGTTCTTC
TRBJ1-1,.,medium-sized,TRBV27,CASSFPGFEAFF,TGTGCCAGCAGTTTCCCAGGGTTTGAAGCTTTCTTT
TRBJ1-5,TRBD1,few,TRBV2,CASGKGQGYNQPQHF,TGTGCCAGCGGGAAGGGACAGGGGTACAATCAGCCCCAGCATTTT
TRBJ2-3,.,many,TRBV11-2,CASSLVGGTQYF,TGTGCCAGCAGCTTAGTGGGGGGTACGCAGTATTTT
TRBJ1-5,.,.,TRBV12-3/TRBV12-4,CASSLGGHEPQHF,TGTGCCAGCAGCTTGGGGGGCCACGAGCCCCAGCATTTT